These 25 T cell receptor beta chains were sequenced from one sample in a study of response to subunit inactivated influenza vaccine (dated by TCRdb to the late 2010s). The library relied on RT-PCR. The sequencing machine was an Illumina HiSeq 2500. In TCRdb, the public reads were trimmed at Q25 with fastp and aligned with MiXCR, with productive beta chains retained. Rows merge per CDR3 protein into single entries with the most common DNA and genes. For this sample the table gives around 520,000 distinct CDR3 sequences, of which about 11% were detected only once. The top ten clonotypes cover about a tenth of the sample. This sample comprised PBMCs from blood, obtained on the day of vaccination. The origin of the receptors is a man aged 50 to 59 who received an inactivated influenza vaccine. Donor details come from another sample of the same person, matched by shared clones.

The chain couples TRBV5-8 to TRBJ1-5; perhaps TRBD1 as D (5 bases). Germline-derived CDR1 and CDR2 are SGHTS and YDEGEE. V shed 4 bases and J shed 0 bases, with 11 bases lying between them. CDR3 size: 15 residues. The CDR3 loop is CASSRQINSNQPQHF. CDR3 DNA: TGTGCCAGCAGCCGACAGATTAATAGCAATCAGCCCCAGCATTTT. The full variable domain, with the rest looked up from reference TRBV5-8 and TRBJ1-5, is EAGVTQSPTHLIKTRGQQATLRCSPISGHTSVYWYQQALGLGLQFLLWYDEGEERNRGNFPPRFSGRQFPNYSSELNVNALELEDSALYLCASSRQINSNQPQHFGDGTRLSIL.

This clonotype was detected only a few times. The chain is built from TRBV3-1 and TRBJ1-2; possibly TRBD1 for D (5 bases). The CDR3 consists of 13 residues. The V gene's germline CDR1 is LGHDT and CDR2 YNNKEL (reference sequence). Trimming cost V 7 bases and J 6 bases, with 15 bases left between them. Written as DNA, the CDR3 is TGTGCCAGCAATTGGGGGGGAAAAGATGGCTACACCTTC. Translation: CASNWGGKDGYTF.

In this sample, this clonotype turned up a few times. This chain uses TRBV12-3 or TRBV12-4 with TRBJ2-7; no reliable D call. The CDR3 extends over 13 amino acids. Trimming removed 2 bases from V and 7 bases from J, with 12 bases in between. CDR3 in DNA: TGTGCCAGCAGTTTACCCCCAGCGAGGGAGCAGTACTTC. Encoded protein: CASSLPPAREQYF.

The CDR3 sequence: CASSLIGGVETQYF. The CDR3 coding sequence is TGCGCCAGCAGCCTAATTGGGGGAGTGGAGACCCAGTACTTC. This chain links TRBV5-1 with TRBJ2-5; D is tentatively TRBD1 or TRBD2 (5 bases each). The CDR3 has 14 amino acids. Germline CDR1 is SGHRS and CDR2 is YFSETQ. V dropped 4 bases and J dropped 5 bases, with 15 bases sitting between them.

This clonotype was counted only a few times. CDR3: CASSPQQAGNTEAFF. As DNA, the CDR3 is TGCGCCAGCAGCCCCCAACAAGCGGGGAACACTGAAGCTTTCTTT. The chain carries TRBV4-1 and TRBJ1-1; D gene uncertain. The ends were cut back, 4 bases at V and 1 base at J, with 13 bases in the middle. The germline gives CDR1 MGHRA, CDR2 YSYEKL. The CDR3 extends over 15 amino acids.

This clonotype has ten or more counts. CDR3 in amino acids: CSARETTARIYLNEQFF. The CDR3, as DNA: TGCAGTGCTAGGGAAACGACAGCCCGTATATACCTCAATGAGCAGTTCTTC. V gene TRBV20-1 combines with J gene TRBJ2-1; D is possibly TRBD1 (5 bases). Germline V gives CDR1 DFQATT, CDR2 SNEGSKA (reference sequence). Deletions cut 3 bases from V and 6 bases from J, with 24 bases between. The CDR3 totals 17 residues.

Ten or more counts support this clonotype. CDR3 coding DNA: TGCAGTGCTAGGGCGACTGTTACAGATACGCAGTATTTT. It specifies CSARATVTDTQYF. This chain connects TRBV20-1 to TRBJ2-3; no definite D call. The CDR3 has 13 residues. Germline V gene data show CDR1 as DFQATT and CDR2 as SNEGSKA (reference sequence). Trimming shortened V by 3 bases and J by 3 bases, and 10 bases separated the two germline ends.

In its sample, this clonotype was seen a few times. The chain joins TRBV5-1 to TRBJ2-2; D unresolved. The germline gives CDR1 SGHRS, CDR2 YFSETQ. Between the trimmed V and J ends, which lost 0 bases and 4 bases, there was a span of 10 bases. The CDR3 totals 15 residues. CDR3 nucleotides: TGCGCCAGCAGCTTGGTAGTCAGATCCACCGGGGAGCTGTTTTTT. Translating it yields CASSLVVRSTGELFF.

J is TRBJ2-7 and V is TRBV20-1; 7 bases are shared with TRBD1. Germline values: CDR1 DFQATT, CDR2 SNEGSKA (reference sequence). The CDR3 has 15 residues. The V and J ends lost 2 bases and 0 bases, in that order; junction bases with no gene match: 7. The CDR3 protein is CSARSTGLGSYEQYF. CDR3 DNA: TGCAGTGCTAGATCGACAGGGCTCGGCTCCTACGAGCAGTACTTC.

This sequence joins TRBV18 and TRBJ2-3; D tentatively fits TRBD1 or TRBD2 (5 bases each). Germline CDR1 reads KGHSH; CDR2 reads LQKENI. The germline V and J ends were trimmed by 2 bases and 4 bases, with 22 bases remaining between them. The CDR3 length is 18 residues. The CDR3 nucleotides are TGTGCCAGCTCACCAAACACGCCGGGACCCACCTCCGCAGATACGCAGTATTTT. This translates into CASSPNTPGPTSADTQYF.

The CDR3 DNA reads TGTGCCAGCGGCCAAAGTCGTTGGTATGAGCAGTTCTTC. Translated: CASGQSRWYEQFF. The rearrangement joins TRBV6-2 or TRBV6-3 to TRBJ2-1; D is unresolved. The CDR3 is 13 amino acids. V was pared by 8 bases and J by 8 bases, with 16 bases between. Germline V gives CDR1 MNHEY, CDR2 SVGEGT.

The chain joins TRBV7-2 to TRBJ2-7, with TRBD2 matching over 8 bases. The CDR3 contains 14 residues. V shed 3 bases and J 7 bases; nucleotides not matched to a gene: 8. Germline CDR1 is SGHTA and CDR2 is FQGNSA. The CDR3 DNA sequence: TGTGCCAGCAGCTTTCCGGGAGGGTTTCGGGAGCAGTACTTC. This translates into CASSFPGGFREQYF. Full variable domain (remainder filled in from reference TRBV7-2 and TRBJ2-7): GAGVSQSPSNKVTEKGKDVELRCDPISGHTALYWYRQSLGQGLEFLIYFQGNSAPDKSGLPSDRFSAERTGGSVSTLTIQRTQQEDSAVYLCASSFPGGFREQYFGPGTRLTVT.

In nucleotides, the CDR3 is TGTGCCAGCAGTTTAGAAGGCAGGGGGGGAGCTTTCTTT. The encoded protein is CASSLEGRGGAFF. This chain joins TRBV12-3 or TRBV12-4 and TRBJ1-1, with TRBD1 matching 7 bases. The CDR3 is made up of 13 amino acids. Trimming cost V 1 base and J 10 bases; bases outside gene matches: 6.

Written as DNA, the CDR3 is TGTGCCAGCAGAGGTGACGGGACAGCCAAAGAGACCCAGTACTTC. Its translation is CASRGDGTAKETQYF. The chain couples TRBV28 to TRBJ2-5; 7 bases map to TRBD1. Trimming at V came to 6 bases and at J to 3 bases, leaving 10 bases not matched to a gene. CDR1 and CDR2 (germline): MDHEN, SYDVKM. The CDR3 runs 15 residues.

This clonotype was counted at least ten times. The chain uses TRBV7-2 and TRBJ2-1; D is possibly TRBD1 (7 bases). V shed 1 base and J shed 4 bases, with 14 bases lying between them. The CDR3 is made up of 16 amino acids. The V gene's germline CDR1 is SGHTA and CDR2 FQGNSA. DNA for the CDR3: TGTGCCAGCAGCTTAGTGGGGCAGGGGGGATACAATGAGCAGTTCTTC. It translates to CASSLVGQGGYNEQFF.

This clonotype appeared a few times. This chain uses TRBV4-1 with TRBJ1-1; D is ambiguous. CDR1 and CDR2 (germline): MGHRA, YSYEKL. The CDR3 has 15 amino acids. V was cut by 0 bases and J by 3 bases, with 11 bases left in between. The CDR3 bases are TGCGCCAGCAGCCAAGATTTTAGGGCTTACACTGAAGCTTTCTTT. Protein product: CASSQDFRAYTEAFF.

This clonotype appeared many times. This chain links TRBV20-1 with TRBJ2-1; 8 bases line up with TRBD2. Germline V gives CDR1 DFQATT, CDR2 SNEGSKA (reference sequence). V shed 7 bases, J shed 7 bases, and the junction held 12 bases outside the gene matches. The CDR3 is 14 amino acids. This chain's CDR3 is CSGRAREVLNEQFF. The CDR3 coding sequence is TGCAGTGGACGGGCGCGGGAGGTTCTGAATGAGCAGTTCTTC.

This clonotype has a count of ten or more. The chain joins TRBV6-2 or TRBV6-3 to TRBJ1-1; D gene unclear. Germline-derived CDR1 and CDR2 are MNHEY and SVGEGT. Trimming removed 7 bases from V and 1 base from J, with 16 bases in between. The CDR3 sequence is 15 residues long. The CDR3 spells CASKTNAGWNTEAFF. The DNA for the CDR3 is TGTGCCAGCAAGACAAACGCGGGCTGGAACACTGAAGCTTTCTTT.

The table lists this clonotype with a few counts. This chain connects TRBV20-1 to TRBJ1-2; possible D gene TRBD1, 5 bases. V lost 0 bases to trimming and J lost 2 bases, with 13 bases between them. Germline CDR1 is DFQATT and CDR2 is SNEGSKA (reference sequence). The CDR3 extends over 15 amino acids. The CDR3 spells CSARDFAGVNYGYTF. As DNA, the CDR3 is TGCAGTGCTAGAGATTTCGCGGGGGTAAACTATGGCTACACCTTC.

In this sample, this clonotype turned up a few times. The chain links TRBV28 to TRBJ2-3; TRBD2 agrees at 13 bases. The CDR3 loop spans 14 amino acids. J was trimmed by 8 bases and V by 7 bases; bases with no gene match: 6. From germline, CDR1 is MDHEN and CDR2 SYDVKM. CDR3 bases: TGTGCCAGCACAGGACTAGCGGGAGTGGTTACGCAGTATTTT. It translates to CASTGLAGVVTQYF.

V and J are TRBV29-1 and TRBJ1-5, with D uncertain. Between the trimmed V and J ends, which lost 4 bases and 3 bases, there was a span of 10 bases. The CDR3 runs 13 residues. Looked up from germline, CDR1 is SQVTM and CDR2 is ANQGSEA. The chain's CDR3 is CSVGIESNQPQHF. The CDR3 region has the DNA TGCAGCGTTGGGATAGAGTCCAATCAGCCCCAGCATTTT.

This clonotype was picked up a small number of times. The chain links TRBV18 to TRBJ2-4; tentative D call: TRBD1 (6 bases). The germline V and J ends were trimmed by 3 bases and 2 bases, with 11 bases remaining between them. Per the germline V gene, CDR1 is KGHSH and CDR2 is LQKENI. The CDR3 totals 15 residues. CDR3 protein: CASSPQGRTKNIQYF. The CDR3 nucleotides are TGTGCCAGCTCACCTCAGGGGCGTACCAAAAACATTCAGTACTTC.

V and J are TRBV7-8 and TRBJ1-5; no clear D. Germline V CDR1 and CDR2: SGHVS, FQNEAQ. The V gene lost 5 bases and the J gene lost 14 bases, with 16 bases spanning the gap. The CDR3 loop spans 12 amino acids. In DNA form, the CDR3 reads TGTGCCAGCAGCCACCCGGGAGGTCGGGAGCATTTT. It specifies CASSHPGGREHF. The full variable domain, completed using reference TRBV7-8 and TRBJ1-5, is GAGVSQSPRYKVAKRGQDVALRCDPISGHVSLFWYQQALGQGPEFLTYFQNEAQLDKSGLPSDRFFAERPEGSVSTLKIQRTQQEDSAVYLCASSHPGGREHFGDGTRLSIL.

This clonotype occurred a few times. V is TRBV12-3 or TRBV12-4 and J is TRBJ2-4, with TRBD2 as a possible D gene (5 bases). The length of the CDR3 is 18 residues. V gave up 11 bases and J gave up 2 bases, with 28 bases separating them. The DNA of the CDR3 is TGTGCCTTCAGCCCGGGATTGGTTGGAGTTGGAACCAAAAACATTCAGTACTTC. Its translation: CAFSPGLVGVGTKNIQYF.

This clonotype showed up just a few times. The CDR3, as DNA: TGTGCCAGCAGCAGGACAGGGTACTACGAGCAGTACTTC. This sequence encodes CASSRTGYYEQYF. This sequence joins TRBV2 and TRBJ2-7, with TRBD1 identical over 8 bases. This CDR3 comprises 13 residues. The germline V gene has CDR1 SNHLY and CDR2 FYNNEI. J was trimmed by 3 bases and V by 6 bases; bases with no gene match: 4.